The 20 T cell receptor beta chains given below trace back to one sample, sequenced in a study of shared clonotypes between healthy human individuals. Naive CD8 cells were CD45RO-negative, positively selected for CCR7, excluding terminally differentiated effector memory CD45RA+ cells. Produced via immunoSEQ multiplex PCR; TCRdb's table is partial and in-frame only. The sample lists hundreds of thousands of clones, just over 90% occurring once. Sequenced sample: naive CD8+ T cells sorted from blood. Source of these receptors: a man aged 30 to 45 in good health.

Here the CDR3 DNA reads TGCAGCGCTGGACCAGGGAGGGAACGTGAAGCTTTCTTT. Translated, it gives CSAGPGREREAFF. The J gene is TRBJ1-1, the V gene TRBV29-1, with TRBD1 as a possible D gene (5 bases). V lost 7 bases and J lost 7, with 19 bases in between. This CDR3 comprises 13 residues. Germline-derived CDR1 and CDR2 are SQVTM and ANQGSEA.

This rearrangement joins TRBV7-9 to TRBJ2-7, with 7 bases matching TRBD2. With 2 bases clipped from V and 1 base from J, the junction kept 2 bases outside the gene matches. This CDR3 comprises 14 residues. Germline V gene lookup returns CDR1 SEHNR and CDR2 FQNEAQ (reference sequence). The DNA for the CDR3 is TGTGCCAGCAGCTTACGGGGGGAGTCCTACGAGCAGTACTTC. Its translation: CASSLRGESYEQYF.

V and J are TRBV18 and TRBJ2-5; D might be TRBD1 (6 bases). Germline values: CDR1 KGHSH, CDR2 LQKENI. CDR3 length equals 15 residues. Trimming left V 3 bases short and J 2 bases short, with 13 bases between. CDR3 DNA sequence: TGTGCCAGCTCACCCGCGGACAGACTACAAGAGACCCAGTACTTC. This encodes CASSPADRLQETQYF. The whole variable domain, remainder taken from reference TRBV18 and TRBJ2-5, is NAGVMQNPRHLVRRRGQEARLRCSPMKGHSHVYWYRQLPEEGLKFMVYLQKENIIDESGMPKERFSAEFPKEGPSILRIQQVVRGDSAAYFCASSPADRLQETQYFGPGTRLLVL.

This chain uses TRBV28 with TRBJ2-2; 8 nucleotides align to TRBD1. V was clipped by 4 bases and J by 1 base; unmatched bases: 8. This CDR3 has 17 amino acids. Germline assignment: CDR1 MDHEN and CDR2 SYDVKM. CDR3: CASSSPPDRENTGELFF. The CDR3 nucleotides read TGTGCCAGCAGTTCCCCCCCGGACAGGGAGAACACCGGGGAGCTGTTTTTT. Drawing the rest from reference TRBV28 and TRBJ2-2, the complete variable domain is DVKVTQSSRYLVKRTGEKVFLECVQDMDHENMFWYRQDPGLGLRLIYFSYDVKMKEKGDIPEGYSVSREKKERFSLILESASTNQTSMYLCASSSPPDRENTGELFFGEGSRLTVL.

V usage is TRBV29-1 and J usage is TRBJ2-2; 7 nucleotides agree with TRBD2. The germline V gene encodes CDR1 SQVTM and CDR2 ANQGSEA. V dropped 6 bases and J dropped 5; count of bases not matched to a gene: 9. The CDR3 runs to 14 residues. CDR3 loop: CSVREDSSTGELFF. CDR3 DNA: TGCAGCGTCCGGGAGGACTCGAGTACCGGGGAGCTGTTTTTT.

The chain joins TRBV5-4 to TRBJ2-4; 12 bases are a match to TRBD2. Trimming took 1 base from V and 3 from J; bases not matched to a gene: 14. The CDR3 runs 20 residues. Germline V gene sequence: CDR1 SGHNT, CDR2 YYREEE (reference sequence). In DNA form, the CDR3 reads TGTGCCAGCAGCTTGCGATTTTGGCTAGCGGGAGGGACCGGCAAAAACATTCAGTACTTC. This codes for CASSLRFWLAGGTGKNIQYF.

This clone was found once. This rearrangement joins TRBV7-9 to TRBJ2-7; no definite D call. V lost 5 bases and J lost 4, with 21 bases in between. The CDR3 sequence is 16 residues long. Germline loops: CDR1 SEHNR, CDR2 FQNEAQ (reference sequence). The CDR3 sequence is CASSHELIRETYEQYF. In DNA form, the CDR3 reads TGTGCCAGCAGCCACGAACTGATAAGGGAAACTTACGAGCAGTACTTC.

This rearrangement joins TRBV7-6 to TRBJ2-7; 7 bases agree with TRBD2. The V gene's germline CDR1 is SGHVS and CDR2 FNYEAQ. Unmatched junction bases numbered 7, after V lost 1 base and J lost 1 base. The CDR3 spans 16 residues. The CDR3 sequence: CASSLVGRELSYEQYF. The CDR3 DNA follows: TGTGCCAGCAGCTTAGTTGGGCGGGAGCTTTCCTACGAGCAGTACTTC.

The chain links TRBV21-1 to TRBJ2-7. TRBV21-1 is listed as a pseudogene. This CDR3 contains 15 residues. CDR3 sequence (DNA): TGTGCCAGCAGCAAACCGGGACCCAGCTCCTACGAGCAGTACTTC. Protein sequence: CASSKPGPSSYEQYF.

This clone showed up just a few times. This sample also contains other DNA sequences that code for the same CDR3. The CDR3 here is CASSSTGYEQYF. The CDR3 DNA is TGTGCCAGCAGTTCGACAGGGTACGAGCAGTACTTC. The chain recombines TRBV9 with TRBJ2-7, with 7 nucleotides matching TRBD1. Per germline, CDR1 SGDLS and CDR2 YYNGEE. This CDR3 contains 12 residues. V dropped 5 bases and J dropped 4; count of bases not matched to a gene: 3.

DNA for the CDR3: TGTGCCAGCAGCCCCAGGGCAGACTACGAGCAGTACTTC. Translation gives CASSPRADYEQYF. The rearrangement links TRBV7-6 to TRBJ2-7; D may be TRBD1 (5 bases). Germline CDR1 reads SGHVS; CDR2 reads FNYEAQ. V was clipped by 5 bases and J by 3 bases, with 11 bases between them. CDR3 length: 13 residues. Complete variable domain (other parts from reference TRBV7-6 and TRBJ2-7): GAGVSQSPRYKVTKRGQDVALRCDPISGHVSLYWYRQALGQGPEFLTYFNYEAQQDKSGLPNDRFSAERPEGSISTLTIQRTEQRDSAMYRCASSPRADYEQYFGPGTRLTVT.

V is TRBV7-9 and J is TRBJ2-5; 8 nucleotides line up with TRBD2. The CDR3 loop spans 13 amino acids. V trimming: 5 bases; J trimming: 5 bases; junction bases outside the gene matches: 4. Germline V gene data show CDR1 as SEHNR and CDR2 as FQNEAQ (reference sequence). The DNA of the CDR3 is TGTGCCAGCAGCCCCCGGGGGGGGGAGACCCAGTACTTC. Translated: CASSPRGGETQYF.

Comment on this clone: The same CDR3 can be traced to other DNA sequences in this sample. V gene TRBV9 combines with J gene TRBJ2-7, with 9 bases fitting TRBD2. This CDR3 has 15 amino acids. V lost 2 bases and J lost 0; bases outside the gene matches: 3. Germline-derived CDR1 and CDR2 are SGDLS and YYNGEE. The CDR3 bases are TGTGCCAGCAGCGTCGCGGGAGGGACCTCCTACGAGCAGTACTTC. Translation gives CASSVAGGTSYEQYF. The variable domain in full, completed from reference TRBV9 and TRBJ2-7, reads DSGVTQTPKHLITATGQRVTLRCSPRSGDLSVYWYQQSLDQGLQFLIQYYNGEERAKGNILERFSAQQFPDLHSELNLSSLELGDSALYFCASSVAGGTSYEQYFGPGTRLTVT.

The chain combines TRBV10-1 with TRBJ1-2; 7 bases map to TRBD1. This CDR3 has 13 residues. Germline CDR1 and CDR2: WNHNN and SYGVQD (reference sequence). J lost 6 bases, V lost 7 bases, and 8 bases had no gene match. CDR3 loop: CASILTGIHGYTF. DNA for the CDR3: TGCGCCAGCATTCTGACAGGGATCCATGGCTACACCTTC.

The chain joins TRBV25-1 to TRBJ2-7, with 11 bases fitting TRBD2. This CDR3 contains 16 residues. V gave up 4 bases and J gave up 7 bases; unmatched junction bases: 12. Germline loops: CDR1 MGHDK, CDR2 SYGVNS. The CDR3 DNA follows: TGTGCCAGCAGTGGGCCGGGACTAGCGGCTCTCGGAGAGCAGTACTTC. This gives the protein CASSGPGLAALGEQYF.

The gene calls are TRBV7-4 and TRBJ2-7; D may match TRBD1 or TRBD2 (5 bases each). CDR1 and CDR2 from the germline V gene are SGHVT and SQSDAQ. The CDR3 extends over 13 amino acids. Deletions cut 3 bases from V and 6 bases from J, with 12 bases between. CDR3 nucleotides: TGTGCCAGCAGCTTTACGGGGCCACCCGAGCAGTACTTC. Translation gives CASSFTGPPEQYF.

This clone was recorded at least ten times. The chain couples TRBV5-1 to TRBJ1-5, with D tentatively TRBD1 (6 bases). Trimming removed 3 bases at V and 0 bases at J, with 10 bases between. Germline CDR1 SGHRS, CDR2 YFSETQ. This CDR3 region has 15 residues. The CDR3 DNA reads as TGCGCCAGCAGCTCGACAGGAGGTAGCAATCAGCCCCAGCATTTT. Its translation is CASSSTGGSNQPQHF.

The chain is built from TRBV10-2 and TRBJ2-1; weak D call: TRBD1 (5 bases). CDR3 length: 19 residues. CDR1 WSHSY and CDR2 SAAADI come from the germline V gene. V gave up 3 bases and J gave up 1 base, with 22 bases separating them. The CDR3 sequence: CASSDSRGTISISYNEQFF. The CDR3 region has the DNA TGCGCCAGCAGTGATTCTAGGGGCACAATCTCAATTTCCTACAATGAGCAGTTCTTC.

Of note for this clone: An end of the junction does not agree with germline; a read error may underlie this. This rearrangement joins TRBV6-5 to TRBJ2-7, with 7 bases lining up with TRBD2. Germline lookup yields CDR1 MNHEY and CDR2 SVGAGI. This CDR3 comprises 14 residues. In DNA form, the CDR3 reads TGTGCCACCAGTGGGTGGGAGGGAGCCTACGAGCAGTACTTC. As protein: CATSGWEGAYEQYF.

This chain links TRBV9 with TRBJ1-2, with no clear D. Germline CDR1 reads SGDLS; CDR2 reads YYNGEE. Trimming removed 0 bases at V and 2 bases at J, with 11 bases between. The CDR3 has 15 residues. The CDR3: CASSVARGQNYGYTF. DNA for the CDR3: TGTGCCAGCAGCGTAGCTAGAGGTCAGAACTATGGCTACACCTTC.